Here is one T cell receptor beta chain with its context. Its antigen is currently unknown. These data originate in a study of Ad26.COV2.S vaccination and SARS-CoV-2 variants. General study points: Substantial response breadth was reportedly seen for spike-specific CD8+ and CD4+ T cells after vaccination. Vaccine and placebo recipients had similar non-spike TCR breadth.

Sequencing was performed with immunoSEQ multiplex PCR; in TCRdb, only in-frame clones are kept and a portion is missing. The sample shows about 350,000 clones, about 92% of them seen only once. The sequence was collected from a human donor who had recovered from COVID-19. This material consisted of peripheral blood, taken after recovery from COVID-19.

CDR3 amino acids: CASSLIDILGKNIQYF. The CDR3 DNA reads TGTGCCAGCAGCCTGATCGACATTTTGGGCAAAAACATTCAGTACTTC. This chain uses TRBV5-6 with TRBJ2-4; D uncertain. Trimming stripped 4 bases from V and 3 bases from J, with 17 bases between. Germline V gene sequence: CDR1 SGHDT, CDR2 YYEEEE. CDR3 size: 16 residues.